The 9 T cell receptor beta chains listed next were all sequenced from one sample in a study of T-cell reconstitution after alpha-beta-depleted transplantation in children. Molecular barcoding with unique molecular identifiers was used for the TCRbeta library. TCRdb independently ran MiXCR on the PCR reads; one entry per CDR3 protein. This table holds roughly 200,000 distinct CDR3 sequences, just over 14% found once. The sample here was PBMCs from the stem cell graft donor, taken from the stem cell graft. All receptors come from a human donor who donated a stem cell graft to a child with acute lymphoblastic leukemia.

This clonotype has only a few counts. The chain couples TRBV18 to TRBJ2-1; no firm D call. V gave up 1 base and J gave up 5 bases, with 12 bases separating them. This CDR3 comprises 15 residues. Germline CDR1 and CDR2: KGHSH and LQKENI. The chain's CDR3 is CASSPLRLENNEQFF. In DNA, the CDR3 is TGTGCCAGCTCACCACTCAGATTGGAAAACAATGAGCAGTTCTTC. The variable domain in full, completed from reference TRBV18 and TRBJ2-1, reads NAGVMQNPRHLVRRRGQEARLRCSPMKGHSHVYWYRQLPEEGLKFMVYLQKENIIDESGMPKERFSAEFPKEGPSILRIQQVVRGDSAAYFCASSPLRLENNEQFFGPGTRLTVL.

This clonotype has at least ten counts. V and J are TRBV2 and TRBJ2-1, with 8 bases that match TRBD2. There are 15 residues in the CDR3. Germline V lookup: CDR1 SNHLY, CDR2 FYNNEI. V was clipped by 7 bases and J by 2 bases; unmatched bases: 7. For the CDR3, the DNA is TGTGCCAGCATGATAGAAGCGGGAGCCTACAATGAGCAGTTCTTC. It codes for CASMIEAGAYNEQFF.

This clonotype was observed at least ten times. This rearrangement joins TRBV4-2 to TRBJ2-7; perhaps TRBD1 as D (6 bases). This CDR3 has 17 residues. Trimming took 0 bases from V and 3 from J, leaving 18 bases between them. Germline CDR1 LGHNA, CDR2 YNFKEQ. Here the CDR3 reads CASSQDWGGGEYYEQYF. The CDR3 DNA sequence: TGTGCCAGCAGCCAAGATTGGGGTGGGGGCGAATACTACGAGCAGTACTTC.

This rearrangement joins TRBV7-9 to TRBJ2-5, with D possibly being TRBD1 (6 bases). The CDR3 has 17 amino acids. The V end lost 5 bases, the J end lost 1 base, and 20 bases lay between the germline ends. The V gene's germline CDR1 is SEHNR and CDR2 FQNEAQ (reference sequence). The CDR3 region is CASSPLGAGRGQETQYF. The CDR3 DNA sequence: TGTGCCAGCAGCCCTCTGGGGGCAGGGAGAGGCCAAGAGACCCAGTACTTC.

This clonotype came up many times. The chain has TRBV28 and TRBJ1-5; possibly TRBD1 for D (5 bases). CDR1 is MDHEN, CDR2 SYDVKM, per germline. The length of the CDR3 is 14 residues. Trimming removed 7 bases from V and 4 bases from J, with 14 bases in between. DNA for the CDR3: TGTGCCAGCACCCGGGACGGCACAAATCAGCCCCAGCATTTT. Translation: CASTRDGTNQPQHF.

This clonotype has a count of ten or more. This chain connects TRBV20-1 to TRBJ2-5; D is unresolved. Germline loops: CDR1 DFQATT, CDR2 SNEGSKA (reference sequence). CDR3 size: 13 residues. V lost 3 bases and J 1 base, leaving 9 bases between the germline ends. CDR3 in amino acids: CSARNPLQETQYF. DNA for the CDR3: TGCAGTGCTAGGAATCCGCTCCAAGAGACCCAGTACTTC.

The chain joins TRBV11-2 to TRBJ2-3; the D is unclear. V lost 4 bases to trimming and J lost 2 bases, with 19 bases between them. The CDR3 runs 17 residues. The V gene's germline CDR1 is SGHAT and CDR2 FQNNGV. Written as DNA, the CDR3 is TGTGCCAGCAGCTCTCGAGTTTGGGCGGTCAACACAGATACGCAGTATTTT. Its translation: CASSSRVWAVNTDTQYF.

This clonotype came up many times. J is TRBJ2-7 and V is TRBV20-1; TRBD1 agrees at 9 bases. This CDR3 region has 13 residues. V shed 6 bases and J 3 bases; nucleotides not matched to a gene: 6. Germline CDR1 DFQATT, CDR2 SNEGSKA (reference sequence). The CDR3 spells CSAGGTGNYEQYF. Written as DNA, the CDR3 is TGCAGTGCGGGAGGGACAGGGAACTACGAGCAGTACTTC.

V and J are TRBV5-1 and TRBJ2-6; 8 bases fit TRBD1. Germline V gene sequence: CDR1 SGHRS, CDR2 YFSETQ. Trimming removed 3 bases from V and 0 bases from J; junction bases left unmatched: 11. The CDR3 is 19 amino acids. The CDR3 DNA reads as TGCGCCAGCAGCTACTACACGACAGGGGCCCTCTCTGGGGCCAACGTCCTGACTTTC. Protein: CASSYYTTGALSGANVLTF.